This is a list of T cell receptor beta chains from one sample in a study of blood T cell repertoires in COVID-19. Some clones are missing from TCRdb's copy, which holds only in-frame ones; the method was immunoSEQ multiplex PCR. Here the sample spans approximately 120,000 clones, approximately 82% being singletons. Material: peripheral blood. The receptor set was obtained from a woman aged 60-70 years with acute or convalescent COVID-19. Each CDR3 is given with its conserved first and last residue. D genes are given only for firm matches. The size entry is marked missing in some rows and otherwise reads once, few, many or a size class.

DNA: TGTGCCAGCAGCACTCCGGGACAATTTCAGCCCCAGCATTTT
CDR3: CASSTPGQFQPQHF
V: TRBV5-8
length: 14
J: TRBJ1-5
size: -
D: -

DNA: TGTGCCAGCAGCCGTACTAGAAACACAGATACGCAGTATTTT
CDR3: CASSRTRNTDTQYF
V: TRBV6-5
length: 14
J: TRBJ2-3
size: -
D: -

DNA: TGTGCCAGCAGTTCCCAGGATCAGCCCCAGCATTTT
CDR3: CASSSQDQPQHF
V: TRBV28
length: 12
J: TRBJ1-5
size: -
D: -

DNA: TGTGCCAGCAGTCTACAGAAGGGGACAGTGCAGTACTTC
CDR3: CASSLQKGTVQYF
V: TRBV12-3/TRBV12-4
length: 13
J: TRBJ2-7
size: once
D: TRBD1

DNA: TGTGCCAGTAGTACCCGGGGTGACTCCTACAATGAGCAGTTCTTC
CDR3: CASSTRGDSYNEQFF
V: TRBV19
length: 15
J: TRBJ2-1
size: -
D: -

DNA: TGCGCCAGCAGTGAGGCCCAAGCGGGAAAGGACAATGAGCAGTTCTTC
CDR3: CASSEAQAGKDNEQFF
V: TRBV10-1
length: 16
J: TRBJ2-1
size: -
D: TRBD2

DNA: TGTGCCAGCAGTACAGGCTACGAGCAGTACTTC
CDR3: CASSTGYEQYF
V: TRBV28
length: 11
J: TRBJ2-7
size: -
D: -

DNA: TGTGCCAGCAGTGCGGGCGGCTCTATGGGCTACACCTTC
CDR3: CASSAGGSMGYTF
V: TRBV28
length: 13
J: TRBJ1-2
size: -
D: -

DNA: TGTGCCAGCAGTACGAGAAGCCCAAACGGTGAAGCTTTCTTT
CDR3: CASSTRSPNGEAFF
V: TRBV6-2/TRBV6-3
length: 14
J: TRBJ1-1
size: once
D: -

DNA: TGTGCCAGCAGGTACTTTGGAGGGCGGGAGCAGTACTTC
CDR3: CASRYFGGREQYF
V: TRBV28
length: 13
J: TRBJ2-7
size: -
D: -

DNA: TGTGCCAGCAGCGTAGGGTTAGCGGCCCCTATCCAGTTCTTC
CDR3: CASSVGLAAPIQFF
V: TRBV9
length: 14
J: TRBJ2-1
size: -
D: -

DNA: TGCAGCGCTGGGGGGGCAGGGCCGTTGGCTTTCTTT
CDR3: CSAGGAGPLAFF
V: TRBV29-1
length: 12
J: TRBJ1-1
size: -
D: -

DNA: TGTGCCGTGACGAAAACGGGACTCTCGGAGGGCGAGCAGTACTTC
CDR3: CAVTKTGLSEGEQYF
V: TRBV6-5
length: 15
J: TRBJ2-7
size: -
D: -

DNA: TGTGCCAGCAGCACGACAGGGGTTAACACCATATATTTT
CDR3: CASSTTGVNTIYF
V: TRBV5-4
length: 13
J: TRBJ1-3
size: -
D: TRBD1

DNA: TGTGCCAGCAGTTACGCAGGGAACACTGAAGCTTTCTTT
CDR3: CASSYAGNTEAFF
V: TRBV6-6
length: 13
J: TRBJ1-1
size: -
D: -

DNA: TGTGCCAGCAGTTACATGGGGGGAGAGACCCAGTACTTC
CDR3: CASSYMGGETQYF
V: TRBV6-2/TRBV6-3
length: 13
J: TRBJ2-5
size: -
D: -

DNA: TGTGCCAGCAGCCCAGGGGACCTCTATGGCTACACCTTC
CDR3: CASSPGDLYGYTF
V: TRBV11-2
length: 13
J: TRBJ1-2
size: -
D: -

DNA: TGTGCCAGTAGTATCAGGACAGGCGGACTGAACACTGAAGCTTTCTTT
CDR3: CASSIRTGGLNTEAFF
V: TRBV19
length: 16
J: TRBJ1-1
size: once
D: TRBD1

DNA: TGTGCCACCAGCAGAGATGACGCCCGGGAGGGAGAAAAACTGTTTTTT
CDR3: CATSRDDAREGEKLFF
V: TRBV15
length: 16
J: TRBJ1-4
size: -
D: -

DNA: TGTGCCAGCAGTGTTCTCGAGATAAATGAAAAACTGTTTTTT
CDR3: CASSVLEINEKLFF
V: TRBV2
length: 14
J: TRBJ1-4
size: once
D: -

DNA: TGCGCCAGCAGCATTGGTCTGACAATTAAGGAACTTGGGAGCAATCAGCCCCAGCATTTT
CDR3: CASSIGLTIKELGSNQPQHF
V: TRBV5-1
length: 20
J: TRBJ1-5
size: -
D: -

DNA: TGTGCCAGCAGCGCCTCTAGCGGGGGGCTGTTCACAGATACGCAGTATTTT
CDR3: CASSASSGGLFTDTQYF
V: TRBV21-1
length: 17
J: TRBJ2-3
size: -
D: -

DNA: TGTGCCAGCAGCACCCCCCAGGGCTATGGCTACACCTTC
CDR3: CASSTPQGYGYTF
V: TRBV14
length: 13
J: TRBJ1-2
size: -
D: -

DNA: TGTGCCTGGAGTAAGCAAGGACAGGGCTTCTACGAGCAGTACTTC
CDR3: CAWSKQGQGFYEQYF
V: TRBV30
length: 15
J: TRBJ2-7
size: -
D: TRBD1

DNA: TGTGCCAGCAGCTCCCTTAGCGGGAGGGGAGAGACCCAGTACTTC
CDR3: CASSSLSGRGETQYF
V: TRBV5-5
length: 15
J: TRBJ2-5
size: -
D: TRBD2

DNA: TGTGCCAGTAGTATCGGGGACAGGGTTAATTCACCCCTCCACTTT
CDR3: CASSIGDRVNSPLHF
V: TRBV19
length: 15
J: TRBJ1-6
size: -
D: TRBD1

DNA: TGTGCCAGCAGAAAGGGGACTAGCGGGGGGGCAGAGACCCAGTACTTC
CDR3: CASRKGTSGGAETQYF
V: TRBV2
length: 16
J: TRBJ2-5
size: -
D: TRBD2

DNA: TGTGCCAGCAGTTTAGAGGGACAGGGAGACATGAGGTATGGCTACACCTTC
CDR3: CASSLEGQGDMRYGYTF
V: TRBV28
length: 17
J: TRBJ1-2
size: -
D: TRBD1

DNA: TGTGCCAGCAGTCGTGGGACAGGCCCGGACTTC
CDR3: CASSRGTGPDF
V: TRBV12-3/TRBV12-4
length: 11
J: TRBJ1-2
size: -
D: TRBD1

DNA: TGTGCCAGCAGGAACGACAGCCTCTATGGCTACACCTTC
CDR3: CASRNDSLYGYTF
V: TRBV12-3/TRBV12-4
length: 13
J: TRBJ1-2
size: -
D: -

DNA: TGTGCCAGCAGCTTATCAGCGGGGGTGTCCTACGAGCAGTACTTC
CDR3: CASSLSAGVSYEQYF
V: TRBV7-9
length: 15
J: TRBJ2-7
size: -
D: TRBD2

DNA: TGTGCCAGCAGTCCGTCGGAGGCCTACGAGCAGTACTTC
CDR3: CASSPSEAYEQYF
V: TRBV28
length: 13
J: TRBJ2-7
size: -
D: -

DNA: TGTGCCAGTCGTCAACCACGGACAGGGAACACTGAAGCTTTCTTT
CDR3: CASRQPRTGNTEAFF
V: TRBV19
length: 15
J: TRBJ1-1
size: -
D: TRBD1

DNA: TGTGCCTGGAGCCCTCCATTACCGGGAACGGATTCACCCCTCCACTTT
CDR3: CAWSPPLPGTDSPLHF
V: TRBV30
length: 16
J: TRBJ1-6
size: -
D: -

DNA: TGTGCCAGCAGTGACCAGGGACAGGCCGAGCAGTACTTC
CDR3: CASSDQGQAEQYF
V: TRBV2
length: 13
J: TRBJ2-7
size: -
D: TRBD1

DNA: TGTGCCAGCAGCAATCACCCGACAGACTCTGGGGCCAACGTCCTGACTTTC
CDR3: CASSNHPTDSGANVLTF
V: TRBV21-1
length: 17
J: TRBJ2-6
size: -
D: -

DNA: TGTGCCAGCAGCCAAGGACAGACAACTAATGAAAAACTGTTTTTT
CDR3: CASSQGQTTNEKLFF
V: TRBV3-1/TRBV3-2
length: 15
J: TRBJ1-4
size: -
D: -

DNA: TGTGCCAGCAGTTACTCGAAACAGGGACAAGCTTTCTTT
CDR3: CASSYSKQGQAFF
V: TRBV6-5
length: 13
J: TRBJ1-1
size: -
D: -

DNA: TGTGCCAGCAAAGCAGGGCGAAATTCACCCCTCCACTTT
CDR3: CASKAGRNSPLHF
V: TRBV6-5
length: 13
J: TRBJ1-6
size: -
D: -

DNA: TGCGCCAGCCGGGATTCGTCGGGCCCCTACGAGCAGTACTTC
CDR3: CASRDSSGPYEQYF
V: TRBV10-2
length: 14
J: TRBJ2-7
size: -
D: -

DNA: TGTGCCAGCAGCGTAACAGCATTGCCTCATGAAAAACTGTTTTTT
CDR3: CASSVTALPHEKLFF
V: TRBV9
length: 15
J: TRBJ1-4
size: -
D: -

DNA: TGTGCCAGCAGTTACCCGACTAGCGGGTACTCCTACAATGAGCAGTTCTTC
CDR3: CASSYPTSGYSYNEQFF
V: TRBV6-2/TRBV6-3
length: 17
J: TRBJ2-1
size: -
D: TRBD2